These T cell receptor beta chains were read from a single sample in a study of T cells in Graves' hyperthyroidism and ophthalmopathy. TCRdb reanalysed the multiplex PCR reads using MiXCR and keeps one entry per CDR3 protein. This sample has over 350,000 distinct CDR3 sequences, with roughly an eighth found just once. Sequenced sample: blood. These receptors came from a man aged 50 to 60 with Graves' ophthalmopathy. Each CDR3 is given with its conserved first and last residue. A D gene is named only where the DNA matches it firmly. Clone size is not always given. Where it is, it says once, few, many or a class for expanded clones.

NA,TRBJ2-2,TRBV12-3/TRBV12-4,16,few,TGTGCCAGCAGATCCTCACGGACACCTAGCACCGGGGAGCTGTTTTTT,CASRSSRTPSTGELFF
NA,TRBJ2-1,TRBV5-6,17,NA,TGTGCCAGCAGCCTCGGAAGGAGGGAGCCTACGGGTGATGAGCAGTTCTTC,CASSLGRREPTGDEQFF
NA,TRBJ1-5,TRBV12-3/TRBV12-4,14,NA,TGTGCCAGCAGTAAGATCCGGACCCATCAGCCCCAGCATTTT,CASSKIRTHQPQHF
TRBD1,TRBJ2-7,TRBV11-1,15,many,TGTGCCAGCAGTTCCGGGACAGGGGGCGTCTACGAGCAGTACTTC,CASSSGTGGVYEQYF
NA,TRBJ2-3,TRBV2,19,NA,TGTGCCAGCAGTGAAACCCCCCTCCTGGGGCGACCGGAGGGGGATACGCAGTATTTT,CASSETPLLGRPEGDTQYF
TRBD1,TRBJ2-7,TRBV5-1,15,NA,TGCGCCAGCAGCTTGGAGGGACAGGGACCCTACGAGCAGTACTTC,CASSLEGQGPYEQYF
NA,TRBJ2-7,TRBV6-5,15,few,TGTGCCAGCAGTTACTCAGGCCGGAGGGGCTACGAGCAGTACTTC,CASSYSGRRGYEQYF
TRBD2,TRBJ2-5,TRBV7-7,17,many,TGTGCTAGCAGCTCTAAAACGATACTAGCGGGAGCAGAGACCCAGTACTTC,CASSSKTILAGAETQYF
TRBD1,TRBJ2-1,TRBV24-1,17,few,TGTGCCACCAGTGAAACCAGGACAGGGGCGCTATACAATGAGCAGTTCTTC,CATSETRTGALYNEQFF
NA,TRBJ2-7,TRBV5-1,14,once,TGTGCCAGCAGCGCGCTAGCGAGAGACTACGAGCAGTACTTC,CASSALARDYEQYF
NA,TRBJ2-4,TRBV7-9,15,few,TGTGCCAGCAGCTTAGTGAGAGCTACCGAAAACATTCAGTACTTC,CASSLVRATENIQYF
NA,TRBJ2-7,TRBV18,16,many,TGTGCCAGCTCACCACCCCCAGGGGCCTACTCCTACGAGCAGTACTTC,CASSPPPGAYSYEQYF
TRBD2,TRBJ2-7,TRBV11-2,15,many,TGTGCCAGCAGCTTAGTAGGCGGGAGGCTAAACGAGCAGTACTTC,CASSLVGGRLNEQYF
NA,TRBJ2-3,TRBV6-6,14,many,TGTGCCAGCAGTTACCAGGACGGCCCAGATACGCAGTATTTT,CASSYQDGPDTQYF
NA,TRBJ1-6,TRBV3-1,14,many,TGTGCCAGCAGCCCGAAGTACAAGGAATCACCCCTCCACTTT,CASSPKYKESPLHF
NA,TRBJ1-1,TRBV20-1,15,few,TGCAGTGCTAGAGCCCTAGAGCGGGCGAACACTGAAGCTTTCTTT,CSARALERANTEAFF
NA,TRBJ1-2,TRBV20-1,17,few,TGCAGTGCTAGAGATCAATTCGTCGTGACAGGACGCTATGGCTACACCTTC,CSARDQFVVTGRYGYTF
TRBD2,TRBJ2-4,TRBV11-3,22,NA,TGTGCCAGCAGCTATAGGAGACCCGGGACTAACCCCCCCCAGGTTGCCAAAAACATTCAGTACTTC,CASSYRRPGTNPPQVAKNIQYF
NA,TRBJ2-1,TRBV3-1,15,many,TGTGCCAGCAGCCGTGGGGCTAGCAGCGCCAATGAGCAGTTCTTC,CASSRGASSANEQFF
NA,TRBJ1-6,TRBV20-1,15,NA,TGCAGTGCTAGAGAACGCGGACTAAATAATTCACCCCTCCACTTT,CSARERGLNNSPLHF
NA,TRBJ2-2,TRBV28,16,many,TGTGCCAGCAGTCCCCCGAGGGCTAGGAGGGCCGGGGAGCTGTTTTTT,CASSPPRARRAGELFF
NA,TRBJ1-4,TRBV3-1,14,many,TGTGCCAGCAGCCTCGGAGTGAGGAATGAAAAACTGTTTTTT,CASSLGVRNEKLFF
NA,TRBJ2-5,TRBV7-9,13,once,TGTGCCATCGTTGGAGGGCGCCTAGAGACCCAGTACTTC,CAIVGGRLETQYF
NA,TRBJ2-6,TRBV14,16,few,TGTGCCAGCAGCCAAGTAGGTAGGGCTGGGGCCAACGTCCTGACTTTC,CASSQVGRAGANVLTF
NA,TRBJ1-1,TRBV5-6,14,few,TGTGCCAGCAGCCCCGATATGGAGAACACTGAAGCTTTCTTT,CASSPDMENTEAFF
TRBD1,TRBJ2-7,TRBV19,15,NA,TGTGCCAGTAGTACCCATGTGGGACAGGGCTACGAGCAGTACTTC,CASSTHVGQGYEQYF
NA,TRBJ2-1,TRBV20-1,15,few,TGCAGTGCAGGAACCCCGCGGAGCTCCTACAATGAGCAGTTCTTC,CSAGTPRSSYNEQFF
NA,TRBJ2-5,TRBV20-1,14,few,TGCAGTGCTAGTAACCCAGGGAAGGGAGAGACCCAGTACTTC,CSASNPGKGETQYF
NA,TRBJ1-1,TRBV29-1,13,NA,TGCAGCGTGGCTCCAGGGAGAGGTACTGAAGCTTTCTTT,CSVAPGRGTEAFF
NA,TRBJ1-2,TRBV20-1,13,many,TGCAGTGCGATTAGAACCTCAAGGGACGGCTACACCTTC,CSAIRTSRDGYTF
TRBD1,TRBJ1-2,TRBV19,14,NA,TGTGCCAGTAGTATTGGGGACAGGGCATCTGGCTACACCTTC,CASSIGDRASGYTF
TRBD2,TRBJ2-7,TRBV7-9,15,few,TGTGCCAGCAGCTTGCCGACTAGCGGGGACTACGAGCAGTACTTC,CASSLPTSGDYEQYF
TRBD1,TRBJ2-1,TRBV5-8,15,many,TGTGCCAGCAGCTTGGGTCAGGGGGCCTGGAATGAGCAGTTCTTC,CASSLGQGAWNEQFF
NA,TRBJ1-1,TRBV12-3/TRBV12-4,15,many,TGTGCCAGCAGTTTGGCTAGTTTGAGGGACACTGAAGCTTTCTTT,CASSLASLRDTEAFF
NA,TRBJ2-2,TRBV9,16,few,TGTGCCAGCAGCGGTCGACTAACATCCCACACCGGGGAGCTGTTTTTT,CASSGRLTSHTGELFF
TRBD2,TRBJ2-3,TRBV28,15,many,TGTGCCAGCAGTTTTGTTACGGGAGGCTCAGATACGCAGTATTTT,CASSFVTGGSDTQYF
TRBD2,TRBJ2-7,TRBV12-3/TRBV12-4,15,many,TGTGCCAGCAGTCCGCCGGGACTAGCATCCTACGAGCAGTACTTC,CASSPPGLASYEQYF
TRBD1,TRBJ1-2,TRBV29-1,13,few,TGCAGCGTCCTAGGGGACAGGGAAGGGGGCTACACCTTC,CSVLGDREGGYTF
NA,TRBJ1-2,TRBV30,12,few,TGTGCCTGGGGGGGCCGTTTTCATGGCTACACCTTC,CAWGGRFHGYTF
NA,TRBJ1-3,TRBV12-3/TRBV12-4,15,many,TGTGCCAGCAGTTTGGTTCCTCACTCTGGAAACACCATATATTTT,CASSLVPHSGNTIYF
NA,TRBJ2-7,TRBV14,12,few,TGTGCCAGCAGCCAAGTTTGGGCAGAGCAGTACTTC,CASSQVWAEQYF
NA,TRBJ1-3,TRBV12-3/TRBV12-4,16,NA,TGTGCCAGCAGTCCTCTGGGGGGGCACTCTGGAAACACCATATATTTT,CASSPLGGHSGNTIYF
NA,TRBJ2-5,TRBV5-1,13,few,TGCGCCAGCAGCCGAGGCGGGATAGAGACCCAGTACTTC,CASSRGGIETQYF
NA,TRBJ2-2,TRBV12-3/TRBV12-4,14,many,TGTGCCAGCAGTTTATCCGACTCGTCCGGGGAGCTGTTTTTT,CASSLSDSSGELFF
TRBD2,TRBJ2-7,TRBV5-1,15,many,TGCGCCAGCACCCCCTCCGGGACTAGCTCGGGCGAGCAGTACTTC,CASTPSGTSSGEQYF
NA,TRBJ1-2,TRBV25-1,15,NA,TGTGCCAGCAGTGGCACCGGGGACTTATGGAGGGGCTACACCTTC,CASSGTGDLWRGYTF
NA,TRBJ2-1,TRBV6-6,15,few,TGTGCCAGCAGTTACTTCAGGGACGGCTACAATGAGCAGTTCTTC,CASSYFRDGYNEQFF
NA,TRBJ1-5,TRBV5-1,15,many,TGCGCCAGCAGCTCAGACGGAGATAGCAATCAGCCCCAGCATTTT,CASSSDGDSNQPQHF
NA,TRBJ1-2,TRBV12-3/TRBV12-4,12,few,TGTGCCAGCCGTTTCGACCCTGGCGGCTACACCTTC,CASRFDPGGYTF
TRBD1,TRBJ2-2,TRBV7-3,14,many,TGTGCCAGCAGCCGGACAGGGGTGACCGGGGAGCTGTTTTTT,CASSRTGVTGELFF
TRBD1,TRBJ2-7,TRBV6-5,15,many,TGTGCCAGCAGTTACCGGACAGGGGATCACTACGAGCAGTACTTC,CASSYRTGDHYEQYF
TRBD2,TRBJ2-3,TRBV27,17,NA,TGTGCCAGCCGTAGACTAGCGGGGTCGTTTTGGACAGATACGCAGTATTTT,CASRRLAGSFWTDTQYF
NA,TRBJ2-2,TRBV29-1,13,many,TGCAGCGTTGACGGGAGATACACCGGGGAGCTGTTTTTT,CSVDGRYTGELFF
TRBD2,TRBJ2-1,TRBV3-1,14,many,TGTGCCAGCAGCCTTAGCGGGAGGGCAAATGAGCAGTTCTTC,CASSLSGRANEQFF
TRBD1,TRBJ2-5,TRBV5-1,14,few,TGCGCCAGCAGAGGGACAGGGCTCCGAGAGACCCAGTACTTC,CASRGTGLRETQYF
NA,TRBJ1-1,TRBV5-1,13,many,TGCGCCAGCAGCTTGGCCAGTGGGGGTGAAGCTTTCTTT,CASSLASGGEAFF
NA,TRBJ2-4,TRBV7-2,16,few,TGTGCCAGCAGCTTACCGCGACAGGAAACGGGGGGCATTCAGTACTTC,CASSLPRQETGGIQYF
NA,TRBJ1-6,TRBV18,15,many,TGTGCCAGCTCTCCCCGGGACATTGATAATTCACCCCTCCACTTT,CASSPRDIDNSPLHF